There are a few counts of the clone carrying this T cell receptor beta chain. Its antigen is still unknown. These data come from a study of TIL therapy for anti-PD-1-resistant metastatic lung cancer. About the research overall: By whole-exome sequencing, median non-synonymous tumor mutation burden was around 1.4 mutations per megabase. The study, taken as a whole, reports: TIL clonotype persistence in blood showed no apparent association with response.

This was the immunoSEQ v3 assay. Sequencing depth was 2 million to 2.5 million read pairs for survey level, about 5-6 million for deep. Libraries were prepared by immunoSEQ multiplex PCR; TCRdb keeps only in-frame clonotypes and omits some of them. The sample has about 21,000 clones, 60% to 80% seen once; the top ten hold approximately 2%. Time point reported: pre-treatment sample, taken before nivolumab and TIL therapy. Source: blood, taken at baseline. This TCR derives from a person aged 25 to 80 with non-small cell lung cancer.

The CDR3 bases are TGCAGTGCTAGTTGGCTAGCGGGAGGAACGCTCGAGCAGTACTTC. Translating it yields CSASWLAGGTLEQYF. The rearrangement uses TRBV20-1 and TRBJ2-7, with TRBD2 identical over 11 bases. Germline V CDR1 and CDR2: DFQATT, SNEGSKA (reference sequence). The junction had 10 bases not matched to a gene; V was cut back by 3 bases and J by 6 bases. The CDR3 is made up of 15 amino acids.